Included here is one TCR beta chain sequence, with context. Its specificity is unknown. This entry comes from a study of beta chain features in type 1 diabetes. Study-level background: Age, gender and cell yields were alike across patients and healthy donors.

Study observations and caveats: Researchers report that Type 1 diabetes patients had moderately but significantly shorter TCRB CDR3s across all four CD4+ subsets.

Reverse transcription of all isolated RNA meant that expressed TCRB transcripts were sequenced. This table comes from immunoSEQ multiplex PCR, and its TCRdb copy is limited to in-frame clones, with some not included. Among 200,000 to 250,000 clones, around an eighth were seen once, and the ten largest hold more than 0.02%. Between the trimmed V and J ends, which lost 4 bases and 6 bases, there was a span of 11 bases. The CDR3 covers 13 residues. Germline V gene lookup returns CDR1 SEHNR and CDR2 FQNEAQ (reference sequence). The chain has TRBV7-9 and TRBJ2-3, with D possibly matching TRBD1 (5 bases). This receptor was identified in a woman in her thirties or forties in good health. The material sequenced was naive CD4+ T cells from blood. CDR3 protein: CASSSDSLDTQYF. CDR3 coding DNA: TGTGCCAGCAGCTCAGACAGTTTGGATACGCAGTATTTT.